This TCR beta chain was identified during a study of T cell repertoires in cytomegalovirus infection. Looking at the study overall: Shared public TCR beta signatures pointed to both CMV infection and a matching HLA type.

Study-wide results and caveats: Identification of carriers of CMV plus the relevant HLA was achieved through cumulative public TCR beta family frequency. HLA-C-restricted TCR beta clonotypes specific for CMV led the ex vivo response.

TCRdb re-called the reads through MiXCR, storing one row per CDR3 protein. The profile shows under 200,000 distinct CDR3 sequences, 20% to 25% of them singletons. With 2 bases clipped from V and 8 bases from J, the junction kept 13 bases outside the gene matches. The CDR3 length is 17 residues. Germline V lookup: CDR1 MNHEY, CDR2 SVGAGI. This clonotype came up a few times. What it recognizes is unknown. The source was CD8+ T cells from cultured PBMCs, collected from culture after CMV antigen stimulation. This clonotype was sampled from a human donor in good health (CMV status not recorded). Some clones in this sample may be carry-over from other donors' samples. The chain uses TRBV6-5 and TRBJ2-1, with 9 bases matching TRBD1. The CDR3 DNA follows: TGTGCCAGCAGTTACGGAGTCACCGGGACAGGGCAAGATGAGCAGTTCTTC. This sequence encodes CASSYGVTGTGQDEQFF.